This T cell receptor (beta chain) originates from a study of T cells in Graves' hyperthyroidism and ophthalmopathy. RNA transcripts were the template for amplifying TCR beta CDR3 regions. TCR CDR3 regions were first amplified by RT-PCR with HTBI primers. MiXCR, run by TCRdb on the multiplex PCR reads, gives a single entry per CDR3 protein. The sample includes some 600,000 distinct CDR3 sequences, approximately 15% of them seen just once. Notes on the study in general: Model-based prediction identified ophthalmopathy a median roughly 6.1 months prior to its onset.

The CDR3 is made up of 16 amino acids. Trimming cost V 7 bases and J 3 bases; bases outside gene matches: 11. This clonotype was recorded many times. Its antigen is not identified. This receptor was identified in a woman aged 25 to 39 with Graves' hyperthyroidism that later progressed to Graves' ophthalmopathy. Sequencing input: blood. The rearrangement joins TRBV12-3 or TRBV12-4 to TRBJ1-3; 8 nucleotides match TRBD1. The CDR3: CASTRTGTYFGNTIYF. For the CDR3, the DNA is TGTGCCAGCACCCGGACAGGGACGTATTTTGGAAACACCATATATTTT.